The 26 T cell receptor beta chains in this list originate from one sample, sequenced in a study of blood T cell repertoires in COVID-19 (dated by TCRdb to the early 2020s). To prepare the library, the immunoSEQ multiplex PCR assay was applied. TCRdb holds this immuneACCESS table with in-frame rearrangements only. Some clones are missing; in checked studies, unresolved V genes explain under half, and the rest has no known cause. Present in this sample are over 75,000 clones, roughly 84% of which were seen just once. About 11% of the sample comes from the top ten. Sequenced material: peripheral blood. The source of these receptors is a man aged 70-80 years with acute or convalescent COVID-19.

The chain combines TRBV15 with TRBJ2-3, with D possibly being TRBD2 (5 bases). The CDR3 contains 15 residues. The germline V gene encodes CDR1 LNHNV and CDR2 YYDKDF (reference sequence). V dropped 1 base and J dropped 11 bases, with 19 bases sitting between them. The CDR3 nucleotides read TGTGCCACCAGCAGAGGCGGCACCTTTCCCGGGAAGCAGTATTTT. It translates to CATSRGGTFPGKQYF.

The gene calls are TRBV18 and TRBJ2-2; 8 nucleotides line up with TRBD1. V lost 5 bases, J lost 2 bases, and 4 bases stayed unmatched. The CDR3 runs 15 residues. The V gene's germline CDR1 is KGHSH and CDR2 LQKENI. The DNA for the CDR3 is TGTGCCAGCTCAAAAGACAGGGGAAACACCGGGGAGCTGTTTTTT. Encoded protein: CASSKDRGNTGELFF.

The J gene is TRBJ1-6, the V gene TRBV5-1; D is perhaps TRBD1 (5 bases). In germline, CDR1 is SGHRS, CDR2 YFSETQ. V was trimmed by 0 bases and J by 10 bases, leaving 8 bases between them. The CDR3 spans 13 residues. CDR3 DNA: TGCGCCAGCAGCTTGGGGGGGGTCTCACCCCTCCACTTT. Encoded protein: CASSLGGVSPLHF.

This chain links TRBV5-1 with TRBJ2-1; 11 bases line up with TRBD2. The germline V gene has CDR1 SGHRS and CDR2 YFSETQ. The CDR3 length is 15 residues. J gave up 5 bases and V 3 bases, and 4 bases lay outside the gene matches. In DNA, the CDR3 is TGCGCCAGCAGCTCACTAGCGGGGGTGCACAATGAGCAGTTCTTC. The encoded protein is CASSSLAGVHNEQFF.

This chain uses TRBV7-8 with TRBJ1-5, with D possibly being TRBD1 (5 bases). Trimming shortened V by 5 bases and J by 6 bases, and 8 bases separated the two germline ends. Germline loops: CDR1 SGHVS, CDR2 FQNEAQ. The CDR3 is 12 amino acids. CDR3 sequence: CASSAGIQPQHF. CDR3 nucleotide sequence: TGTGCCAGCAGCGCAGGGATTCAGCCCCAGCATTTT.

This chain links TRBV18 with TRBJ1-3; 10 nucleotides line up with TRBD1. V shed 6 bases, J shed 0 bases, and the junction held 5 bases outside the gene matches. In germline, CDR1 is KGHSH, CDR2 LQKENI. The CDR3 extends over 16 amino acids. CDR3 sequence (DNA): TGTGCCAGCTCGCCCGGGACAGGGGCCTCTGGAAACACCATATATTTT. This translates into CASSPGTGASGNTIYF. The full variable domain, rest sourced from reference TRBV18 and TRBJ1-3, is NAGVMQNPRHLVRRRGQEARLRCSPMKGHSHVYWYRQLPEEGLKFMVYLQKENIIDESGMPKERFSAEFPKEGPSILRIQQVVRGDSAAYFCASSPGTGASGNTIYFGEGSWLTVV.

This rearrangement joins TRBV6-4 to TRBJ1-5; D may be TRBD1 (5 bases). V was trimmed by 8 bases and J by 0 bases, leaving 20 bases between them. The CDR3 sequence is 17 residues long. Germline CDR1 reads MRHNA; CDR2 reads SNTAGT. CDR3 nucleotide sequence: TGTGCCAGCCCCCGATCGTTCAGGGAAGATAGCAATCAGCCCCAGCATTTT. This sequence encodes CASPRSFREDSNQPQHF.

This chain joins TRBV4-2 and TRBJ2-3, with 12 bases identical to TRBD2. Germline CDR1 and CDR2: LGHNA and YNFKEQ. V lost 4 bases, J lost 4 bases, and 9 bases stayed unmatched. The CDR3 has 17 amino acids. The CDR3 sequence is CASSPSGLAGMADTQYF. For the CDR3, the DNA is TGTGCCAGCAGCCCGTCCGGACTAGCGGGGATGGCAGATACGCAGTATTTT.

The genes are TRBV5-1 and TRBJ2-1; a possible D gene is TRBD1 (5 bases). Trimming left V 0 bases short and J 4 bases short, with 11 bases between. The CDR3 contains 15 residues. The germline V gene encodes CDR1 SGHRS and CDR2 YFSETQ. DNA for the CDR3: TGCGCCAGCAGCTTGGCCAGGGCCGCTTACAATGAGCAGTTCTTC. Its protein product is CASSLARAAYNEQFF.

This clone has only a few counts. The CDR3 DNA follows: TGCGCCAGCAGCTGGGGTGACAGGGGGAGGTACAATGAGCAGTTCTTC. It codes for CASSWGDRGRYNEQFF. The chain uses TRBV5-1 and TRBJ2-1, with 9 bases aligning to TRBD1. Losses at the gene ends were 3 bases for V and 4 bases for J; bases not matched to a gene: 8. Germline V lookup: CDR1 SGHRS, CDR2 YFSETQ. CDR3 length: 16 amino acids.

V and J are TRBV4-1 and TRBJ1-4; TRBD1 matches at 7 bases. The CDR3 has 14 residues. Germline loops: CDR1 MGHRA, CDR2 YSYEKL. V lost 10 bases, J lost 8 bases, and 13 bases stayed unmatched. The CDR3 here is CATSNTGEAEKLFF. CDR3 nucleotide sequence: TGCGCCACTTCAAATACAGGGGAAGCCGAAAAACTGTTTTTT.

This sequence joins TRBV28 and TRBJ2-6; D perhaps matches TRBD1 (5 bases). Trimming cost V 5 bases and J 0 bases, with 14 bases left between them. The germline V gene has CDR1 MDHEN and CDR2 SYDVKM. The CDR3 extends over 17 amino acids. CDR3 nucleotides: TGTGCCAGCAGTCGGCAGGGTCACAGCTCTGGGGCCAACGTCCTGACTTTC. It codes for CASSRQGHSSGANVLTF.

The chain carries TRBV11-2 and TRBJ2-2, with 8 bases lining up with TRBD1. Trimming removed 5 bases from V and 4 bases from J; junction bases left unmatched: 3. CDR3 length: 14 amino acids. Germline-derived CDR1 and CDR2 are SGHAT and FQNNGV. This CDR3 reads CASSRQGITGELFF. CDR3 sequence (DNA): TGTGCCAGCAGCCGACAGGGGATCACCGGGGAGCTGTTTTTT.

The chain joins TRBV18 to TRBJ2-3; D ambiguous. The V end was cut by 0 bases, the J end by 5 bases, with 6 bases between. This CDR3 contains 13 residues. Germline lookup yields CDR1 KGHSH and CDR2 LQKENI. CDR3 loop: CASSPPTGDTQYF. In DNA, the CDR3 is TGTGCCAGCTCACCACCAACGGGAGATACGCAGTATTTT.

The chain uses TRBV10-1 and TRBJ2-3, with 7 bases fitting TRBD1. The germline CDR1 and CDR2 sequences are WNHNN and SYGVQD (reference sequence). CDR3 length: 15 residues. V was clipped by 5 bases and J by 2 bases; unmatched bases: 7. The CDR3 region has the DNA TGCGCCAGCAGTCCCTACAGGGGAATCACAGATACGCAGTATTTT. Translation gives CASSPYRGITDTQYF.

J is TRBJ2-2 and V is TRBV2; D may be TRBD2 (5 bases). Germline loops: CDR1 SNHLY, CDR2 FYNNEI. Trimming cost V 2 bases and J 6 bases, with 13 bases left between them. The CDR3 spans 15 residues. CDR3 DNA sequence: TGTGCCAGCAGTGAACGGGGTCTAGCCCCCGGGGAGCTGTTTTTT. Its translation: CASSERGLAPGELFF.

The chain employs TRBV11-3 and TRBJ2-7; 8 nucleotides agree with TRBD1. CDR3 length equals 13 residues. Germline V gives CDR1 SGHNT, CDR2 YENEEA. V shed 5 bases and J 1 base; nucleotides not matched to a gene: 1. The CDR3 protein is CASSDRGSYEQYF. The CDR3 bases are TGTGCCAGCAGCGACAGGGGATCCTACGAGCAGTACTTC. The full variable domain, with the rest looked up from reference TRBV11-3 and TRBJ2-7, is EAGVVQSPRYKIIEKKQPVAFWCNPISGHNTLYWYLQNLGQGPELLIRYENEEAVDDSQLPKDRFSAERLKGVDSTLKIQPAELGDSAVYLCASSDRGSYEQYFGPGTRLTVT.

This clone was seen only a few times. V is TRBV7-9 and J is TRBJ2-5; 8 nucleotides align to TRBD1. In germline, CDR1 is SEHNR, CDR2 FQNEAQ (reference sequence). The CDR3 spans 15 residues. V was pared by 5 bases and J by 2 bases, with 7 bases of the junction left unmatched. The CDR3 sequence: CASSLGRGPQETQYF. The CDR3 DNA reads as TGTGCCAGCAGCCTTGGCAGGGGGCCACAAGAGACCCAGTACTTC.

The chain combines TRBV11-2 with TRBJ2-1; tentative D call: TRBD2 (7 bases). Trimming took 5 bases from V and 8 from J, leaving 16 bases between them. This CDR3 has 14 residues. Germline values: CDR1 SGHAT, CDR2 FQNNGV. CDR3 protein: CASSSRGGIDEQFF. In nucleotides, the CDR3 is TGTGCCAGCAGCAGTAGGGGGGGCATTGATGAGCAGTTCTTC.

This chain links TRBV3-1 (or the pseudogene TRBV3-2) with TRBJ1-6; the D is unclear. CDR3 length: 14 amino acids. Between the trimmed V and J ends, which lost 1 base and 6 bases, there was a span of 7 bases. Germline CDR1 LGHDT, CDR2 YNNKEL (reference sequence). CDR3 in amino acids: CASSQGAGNSPLHF. The CDR3 bases are TGTGCCAGCAGCCAAGGGGCTGGTAATTCACCCCTCCACTTT.

The rearrangement uses TRBV4-1 and TRBJ1-1, with TRBD1 matching over 8 bases. The V and J ends lost 4 bases and 1 base, in that order; junction bases with no gene match: 8. This CDR3 is 16 amino acids long. Germline V gene sequence: CDR1 MGHRA, CDR2 YSYEKL. The CDR3 spells CASSRNWGQANTEAFF. CDR3 bases: TGCGCCAGCAGCCGAAATTGGGGACAGGCGAACACTGAAGCTTTCTTT.

The J gene is TRBJ2-1, the V gene TRBV10-1, with 9 nucleotides matching TRBD2. The V gene end was trimmed by 0 bases and the J gene end by 4 bases; junction bases not matched to a gene: 4. Germline V CDR1 and CDR2: WNHNN, SYGVQD (reference sequence). The CDR3 loop spans 16 amino acids. The CDR3 protein is CASSESWLAGYNEQFF. CDR3 sequence (DNA): TGCGCCAGCAGTGAGTCGTGGCTAGCGGGGTACAATGAGCAGTTCTTC.

CDR3 sequence: CASSLGSGDEQFF. The CDR3 DNA reads TGTGCCAGCAGTTTGGGGTCGGGGGATGAGCAGTTCTTC. The chain carries TRBV12-3 or TRBV12-4 and TRBJ2-1; TRBD2 is a possible D gene (6 bases). Trimming shortened V by 3 bases and J by 8 bases, and 11 bases separated the two germline ends. This CDR3 contains 13 residues.

This sequence joins TRBV7-2 and TRBJ2-2; 10 bases line up with TRBD1. The CDR3 is 15 residues long. The trim removed 4 bases at V and 4 bases at J, leaving 3 bases unmatched. Germline assignment: CDR1 SGHTA and CDR2 FQGNSA. DNA of the CDR3: TGTGCCAGCAGCTCCTGGACAGGGGGCACCGGGGAGCTGTTTTTT. Its translation is CASSSWTGGTGELFF. The variable domain in full, with the rest retrieved from reference TRBV7-2 and TRBJ2-2, is GAGVSQSPSNKVTEKGKDVELRCDPISGHTALYWYRQSLGQGLEFLIYFQGNSAPDKSGLPSDRFSAERTGGSVSTLTIQRTQQEDSAVYLCASSSWTGGTGELFFGEGSRLTVL.

V and J are TRBV2 and TRBJ1-1, with 8 bases lining up with TRBD1. The CDR3 contains 13 residues. Looked up from germline, CDR1 is SNHLY and CDR2 is FYNNEI. V was clipped by 7 bases and J by 1 base; unmatched bases: 2. Here the CDR3 DNA reads TGTGCCAGCAAAGGACAGGGGAACACTGAAGCTTTCTTT. Protein: CASKGQGNTEAFF.

The J gene is TRBJ1-2, the V gene TRBV19; D is unclear. Germline V gives CDR1 LNHDA, CDR2 SQIVND (reference sequence). V lost 3 bases to trimming and J lost 2 bases, with 4 bases between them. The CDR3 spans 12 residues. CDR3 protein: CASSIRNYGYTF. Here the CDR3 DNA reads TGTGCCAGTAGTATTCGGAACTATGGCTACACCTTC.